A single sample is the source of the 4 T cell receptor beta chains below, sequenced in a study of T cell responses to AZD1222 COVID-19 vaccine. Produced via immunoSEQ multiplex PCR; TCRdb's table is partial and in-frame only. Here the sample spans approximately 120,000 clones, approximately 90% being singletons. The sample here was peripheral blood, taken on day 0 of AZD1222 vaccination. These receptors were collected from an adult in good health.

V is TRBV6-5 and J is TRBJ2-7, with 8 bases lining up with TRBD1. The germline CDR1 and CDR2 sequences are MNHEY and SVGAGI. CDR3 length: 13 residues. The J segment lost 6 bases and the V segment lost 6 bases, leaving 7 bases of the junction unmatched. DNA of the CDR3: TGTGCCAGCAGGGCCAGGGGGCTGGGCGAGCAGTACTTC. This sequence encodes CASRARGLGEQYF.

V gene TRBV28 combines with J gene TRBJ2-5; no firm D call. V lost 3 bases to trimming and J lost 2 bases, with 13 bases between them. Germline CDR1 is MDHEN and CDR2 is SYDVKM. This CDR3 has 15 amino acids. CDR3 region: CASSFAPGPQETQYF. CDR3 sequence (DNA): TGTGCCAGCAGTTTTGCCCCTGGACCGCAAGAGACCCAGTACTTC.

The genes are TRBV19 and TRBJ2-7, with 7 bases aligning to TRBD1. The CDR3 is 16 residues long. Per the germline V gene, CDR1 is LNHDA and CDR2 is SQIVND (reference sequence). The trim removed 5 bases at V and 1 base at J, leaving 11 bases unmatched. The CDR3 is CASSAQTGSSSYEQYF. The CDR3 nucleotides read TGTGCCAGTAGTGCGCAGACAGGGTCCTCTTCCTACGAGCAGTACTTC.

This clone was counted between two and nine times. V usage is TRBV2 and J usage is TRBJ1-5, with D perhaps matching TRBD1 (6 bases). V was cut by 5 bases and J by 11 bases, with 19 bases left in between. Germline V lookup: CDR1 SNHLY, CDR2 FYNNEI. The length of the CDR3 is 14 residues. This CDR3 is CASSPQTGPRAQHF. CDR3 nucleotide sequence: TGTGCCAGCAGTCCGCAGACAGGCCCCCGGGCCCAGCATTTT.